This T cell receptor (beta chain) is drawn from a study of shared clonotypes between healthy human individuals. Germline CDR1 and CDR2: SGHTA and FQGNSA. The V segment lost 1 base and the J segment 6 bases; nucleotides outside the gene matches: 5. The CDR3 sequence is 15 residues long. Profiling relied on immunoSEQ multiplex PCR, and the TCRdb table lists in-frame clones only, not all of them. The sample lists some 95,000 clones; roughly two thirds were seen once. Sequenced material: memory CD8+ T cells sorted from blood. As for subset: CD45RO+ cells pooled with CCR7-negative TemRA cells. This clonotype was sampled from a man aged 25 to 40 in good health. The rearrangement joins TRBV7-2 to TRBJ1-5, with 8 bases that match TRBD1. The CDR3 nucleotides are TGTGCCAGCAGCTTAGGGTCAGGGGGCTTTCAGCCCCAGCATTTT. Residues: CASSLGSGGFQPQHF.